This T cell receptor (beta chain) was documented in a study of blood T cell repertoires in COVID-19. Study in general: The study drew acute and convalescent COVID-19 samples from the United States, Italy and Spain. T cells, B-cell-depleted T cells, or PBMCs provided the cDNA or gDNA that served as material.

Profiling relied on immunoSEQ multiplex PCR, and the TCRdb table lists in-frame clones only, not all of them. The sample lists about 110,000 clones; more than 75% were seen once. The germline gives CDR1 MNHNY, CDR2 SVGAGI (reference sequence). CDR3 length equals 14 residues. J lost 5 bases, V lost 5 bases, and 8 bases had no gene match. Sample: peripheral blood. The chain uses TRBV6-6 and TRBJ1-1; 7 nucleotides agree with TRBD1. This TCR came from a woman in her forties or fifties with acute or convalescent COVID-19. In DNA, the CDR3 is TGTGCCAGCAGTGACAGACAGGGCGGAACTGAAGCTTTCTTT. Its protein is CASSDRQGGTEAFF.